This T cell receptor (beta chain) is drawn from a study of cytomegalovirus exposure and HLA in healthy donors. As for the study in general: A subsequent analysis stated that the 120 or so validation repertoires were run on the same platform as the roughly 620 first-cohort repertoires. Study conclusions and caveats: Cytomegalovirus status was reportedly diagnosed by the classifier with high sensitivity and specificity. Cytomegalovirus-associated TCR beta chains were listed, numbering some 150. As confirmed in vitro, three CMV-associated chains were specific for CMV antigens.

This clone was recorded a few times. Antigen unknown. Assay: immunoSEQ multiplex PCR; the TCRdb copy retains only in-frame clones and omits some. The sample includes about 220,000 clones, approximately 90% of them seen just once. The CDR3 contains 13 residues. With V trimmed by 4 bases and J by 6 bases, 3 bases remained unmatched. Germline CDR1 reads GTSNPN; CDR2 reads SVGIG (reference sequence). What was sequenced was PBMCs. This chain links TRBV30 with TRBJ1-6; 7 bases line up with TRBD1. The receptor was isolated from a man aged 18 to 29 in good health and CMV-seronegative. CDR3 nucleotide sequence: TGTGCCTGGATGGGACAGACTAATTCACCCCTCCACTTT. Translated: CAWMGQTNSPLHF.